The 2 T cell receptor beta chains given below trace back to one sample, sequenced in a study of T-cell reconstitution after alpha-beta-depleted transplantation in children (dated by TCRdb to 2015 to 2016). Preparation of the library involved PCR. Sequencing was carried out with an Illumina HiSeq 2500. TCR library preparation used molecular barcoding, with unique molecular identifiers applied to normalize quantification of the TCRbeta repertoire. TCRdb reanalyzed the raw reads on its own, using fastp at Q25 for trimming and MiXCR for clone calling, and kept in-frame beta chains. Entries are consolidated by CDR3 protein sequence, retaining the most common genes and DNA. The sample table shows 600,000 to 700,000 distinct CDR3 sequences, and 15% to 20% are seen once. Of the sample, 1.1% is held by the ten largest clones. This sample comprised PBMCs from the stem cell graft donor, obtained from the stem cell graft. The receptors were gathered from a human donor who donated a stem cell graft to a child with acute myeloid leukemia.

This clonotype was seen at least ten times. CDR3 coding DNA: TGTGCCACCTTCCAGCGGCTCACAGATACGCAGTATTTT. Its protein is CATFQRLTDTQYF. This chain joins TRBV6-1 and TRBJ2-3, with D perhaps matching TRBD2 (5 bases). The CDR3 length is 13 residues. V was shortened by 10 bases and J by 2 bases, with 13 bases between the two germline ends. CDR1 is MNHNS and CDR2 is SASEGT in the germline V gene.

The chain is built from TRBV30 and TRBJ1-2, with 8 bases matching TRBD1. CDR1 is GTSNPN and CDR2 is SVGIG in the germline V gene (reference sequence). There are 12 residues in the CDR3. J lost 6 bases, V lost 5 bases, and 5 bases had no gene match. CDR3 sequence: CAWQGQANGYTF. The CDR3 bases are TGTGCCTGGCAGGGACAGGCTAATGGCTACACCTTC. Drawing the rest from reference TRBV30 and TRBJ1-2, the complete variable domain is SQTIHQWPATLVQPVGSPLSLECTVEGTSNPNLYWYRQAAGRGLQLLFYSVGIGQISSEVPQNLSASRPQDRQFILSSKKLLLSDSGFYLCAWQGQANGYTFGSGTRLTVV.